A selection of T cell receptor beta chains follows, all from one sample in a study of blood T cell repertoires in COVID-19. Data came from immunoSEQ multiplex PCR; TCRdb stores just in-frame clones and leaves some out. The profile shows under 150,000 clones, roughly 79% of them singletons. Sequencing was carried out using peripheral blood. These receptors were collected from a human donor in a cohort sampled during active COVID-19. CDR3s include the opening cysteine and the closing phenylalanine or tryptophan. A D gene is named only where the DNA matches it firmly. Only some rows state a clone size, as once, few, many or a class for expanded clones.

v_call	clone_size	j_call	d_call	cdr3_nt	cdr3_aa
TRBV10-2	.	TRBJ1-2	TRBD1	TGCGCCAGCAAGGACAGGGTCAGGGATGGCTACACCTTC	CASKDRVRDGYTF
TRBV12-3/TRBV12-4	.	TRBJ2-5	TRBD2	TGTGCCAGCAACGTGGGGAGGGCGGAGACCCAGTACTTC	CASNVGRAETQYF
TRBV5-1	.	TRBJ1-5	.	TGCGCCAGCAGCTTGGGAACAGGGCGCGGACAGCCCCAGCATTTT	CASSLGTGRGQPQHF
TRBV12-3/TRBV12-4	.	TRBJ2-2	TRBD2	TGTGCCAGCAACAAAGCGGGGACCGGGGAGCTGTTTTTT	CASNKAGTGELFF
TRBV3-1/TRBV3-2	.	TRBJ1-2	TRBD1	TGTGCCAGCAGCCGAGGGCTTAGGGACAGACAACCTTATGGCTACACCTTC	CASSRGLRDRQPYGYTF
TRBV30	.	TRBJ1-5	.	TGTGCCTGGGGGCAGGGTCGGTCTAGCAATCAGCCCCAGCATTTT	CAWGQGRSSNQPQHF
TRBV29-1	.	TRBJ2-1	.	TGCAGCGCCTCGGAGCGGAGCTCCTACAATGAGCAGTTCTTC	CSASERSSYNEQFF
TRBV10-2	.	TRBJ1-1	TRBD1	TGCGCCAGCAGTGAGGCCCTTGGGACAGCGATCAACACTGAAGCTTTCTTT	CASSEALGTAINTEAFF
TRBV11-3	.	TRBJ2-3	.	TGTGCCAGCAGCTTAGGCGGTGGCACAGATACGCAGTATTTT	CASSLGGGTDTQYF
TRBV28	.	TRBJ1-5	.	TGTGCCAGCGAGGAATATAGCAATCAGCCCCAGCATTTT	CASEEYSNQPQHF
TRBV28	.	TRBJ1-1	.	TGTGCCAGCAGTTCCCAACAGGGAAGGGGAATGAACACTGAAGCTTTCTTT	CASSSQQGRGMNTEAFF
TRBV10-3	.	TRBJ1-5	.	TGTGCCATCAGCCCGACAGCAAATAGCAATCAGCCCCAGCATTTT	CAISPTANSNQPQHF
TRBV27	.	TRBJ1-4	TRBD1	TGTGCCAGCACCTTTTCCCCCGGGACAGACGAAAAACTGTTTTTT	CASTFSPGTDEKLFF
TRBV2	.	TRBJ2-1	.	TGTGCCAGCAGTGACCACAGGGTTCAGTTCTTC	CASSDHRVQFF
TRBV7-9	.	TRBJ2-1	TRBD1	TGTGCCAGCAGCTTAGCGACAGGGGACAATGAGCAGTTCTTC	CASSLATGDNEQFF
TRBV19	.	TRBJ2-7	.	TGTGCCAGTAGTATAGTCGGGTTTGGCTACGAGCAGTACTTC	CASSIVGFGYEQYF
TRBV7-9	.	TRBJ2-3	TRBD2	TGTGCCAGCAGCTCGCCGGGACTAGCGCAAGATACGCAGTATTTT	CASSSPGLAQDTQYF
TRBV19	.	TRBJ2-2	TRBD1	TGTGCCAGTAGTATGACAGGGCCCGCGAACACCGGGGAGCTGTTTTTT	CASSMTGPANTGELFF
TRBV12-3/TRBV12-4	.	TRBJ1-2	.	TGTGCCAGCAGTTTTAGAGACTATGGCTACACCTTC	CASSFRDYGYTF
TRBV2	once	TRBJ2-5	TRBD2	TGTGCCAGCAACTTAGCGGGGCGCGCCGAGACCCAGTACTTC	CASNLAGRAETQYF
TRBV7-7	.	TRBJ2-5	.	TGTGCCAGCAGCTTAGTGGGTCAGGGGCCGGGTGAGACCCAGTACTTC	CASSLVGQGPGETQYF
TRBV6-6	.	TRBJ1-2	TRBD1	TGTGCCAGCAACCCGGGACAGTATAATGGCTACACCTTC	CASNPGQYNGYTF
TRBV7-9	.	TRBJ1-2	.	TGTGCCAGCAGCTTAGGACACTCCTATGGCTACACCTTC	CASSLGHSYGYTF
TRBV29-1	.	TRBJ2-2	.	TGCAGCGTTGAGCAACAGAGCCGTACCGGGGAGCTGTTTTTT	CSVEQQSRTGELFF
TRBV30	.	TRBJ1-2	TRBD1	TGTGCCTGGAGTCCTGGTACAGGGGGCGCGTGGTATGGCTACACCTTC	CAWSPGTGGAWYGYTF
TRBV5-1	.	TRBJ1-1	.	TGCGCCAGCAGCTTGATAGGGGTGGGCACTGAAGCTTTCTTT	CASSLIGVGTEAFF
TRBV5-4	.	TRBJ2-7	TRBD1	TGTGCCAGCAGCTATGGGACAGGCAGCTCCTACGAGCAGTACTTC	CASSYGTGSSYEQYF
TRBV6-5	.	TRBJ1-3	.	TGTGCCAGCGGCCGCTCTGGAAACACCATATATTTT	CASGRSGNTIYF
TRBV13	few	TRBJ2-2	TRBD2	TGTGCCAGCAGTCAGACTAGCGGGGACACCGGGGAGCTGTTTTTT	CASSQTSGDTGELFF
TRBV9	.	TRBJ2-1	TRBD2	TGTGCCAGCACGGGTGCTAGCGGGAGAAATGAGCAGTTCTTC	CASTGASGRNEQFF
TRBV29-1	.	TRBJ1-5	.	TGCAGCGTTGTGCAGGGAAGCAATCAGCCCCAGCATTTT	CSVVQGSNQPQHF
TRBV7-9	few	TRBJ2-5	.	TGTGCCAGCAGCCGATGGGGCTCCCAGGAGACCCAGTACTTC	CASSRWGSQETQYF
TRBV11-3	.	TRBJ2-5	TRBD2	TGTGCCAGCAGCCCCGGACTAGCGGGGGGATCCGCGGGAGAGACCCAGTACTTC	CASSPGLAGGSAGETQYF
TRBV3-1/TRBV3-2	.	TRBJ1-2	TRBD1	TGTGCCAGCAGCCGCGGGACAGGGTATGGCTACACCTTC	CASSRGTGYGYTF
TRBV6-5	.	TRBJ1-5	.	TGTGCCAGCAGCGGGGGGCTTCATCAGCCCCAGCATTTT	CASSGGLHQPQHF
TRBV25-1	.	TRBJ1-4	TRBD1	TGTGCCAGCAGTGAGAACAGGGGGCAACGTGAAAAACTGTTTTTT	CASSENRGQREKLFF
TRBV20-1	.	TRBJ2-5	TRBD2	TGCAGTGCTAGGCGCAGCGGGGGCCAGTACTTC	CSARRSGGQYF
TRBV5-8	.	TRBJ2-3	TRBD2	TGTGCCAGCAGCTTAGGCGGGGGGTGGGCAGATACGCAGTATTTT	CASSLGGGWADTQYF
TRBV19	.	TRBJ2-1	.	TGTGCCAGTAGTATAAGGGACTCCCTTGGTGGTGAGCAGTTCTTC	CASSIRDSLGGEQFF
TRBV28	.	TRBJ1-5	TRBD1	TGTGCCAGCCAAAACCCGGGACAGGGTCGATTTCAGCCCCAGCATTTT	CASQNPGQGRFQPQHF
TRBV29-1	.	TRBJ1-2	TRBD1	TGCAGCGGGGTGGACAGGGGGGGCTATGGCTACACCTTC	CSGVDRGGYGYTF
TRBV5-4	.	TRBJ2-1	.	TGTGCCAGCAGCCCCCCGGGGAGCTCCTACAATGAGCAGTTCTTC	CASSPPGSSYNEQFF
TRBV5-6	.	TRBJ2-5	TRBD1	TGTGCCAGCAGCTTGGTAGGACAGGGGGATGAAGAGACCCAGTACTTC	CASSLVGQGDEETQYF
TRBV4-1	.	TRBJ2-5	.	TGCGCCAGCAGCCAAGAGAGACGCGGGGCCCAGTACTTC	CASSQERRGAQYF
TRBV10-3	.	TRBJ2-3	TRBD1	TGTGCCATCAGTGGGGAGACAGGGTTGGCAGATACGCAGTATTTT	CAISGETGLADTQYF
TRBV7-9	.	TRBJ1-2	.	TGTGCCAGCAGCTTAGTTGTAGCGGACTATGGCTACACCTTC	CASSLVVADYGYTF
TRBV10-3	.	TRBJ2-7	TRBD1	TGTGCCATCGGACAGGGGAGCTCCTACGAGCAGTACTTC	CAIGQGSSYEQYF
TRBV6-6	.	TRBJ2-1	.	TGTGCCAGCAGTTACTCTGGGGGGGCCTCAAATGAGCAGTTCTTC	CASSYSGGASNEQFF
TRBV2	.	TRBJ1-6	.	TGTGCCAGCAGTGAAGGGCGGTTAAGCTCCTATAATTCACCCCTCCACTTT	CASSEGRLSSYNSPLHF
TRBV4-1	many	TRBJ2-7	TRBD1	TGCGCCAGCAGCCAAGGCCAGGGGGCAAGTGCCCACTACGAGCAGTACTTC	CASSQGQGASAHYEQYF
TRBV5-1	.	TRBJ2-5	.	TGCGCCAGCAGCGTTAGACAAGAGACCCAGTACTTC	CASSVRQETQYF
TRBV19	.	TRBJ2-7	.	TGTGCCAGTAGTACGGGTCCTCCTGTCTACGAGCAGTACTTC	CASSTGPPVYEQYF
TRBV3-1/TRBV3-2	.	TRBJ1-2	TRBD1	TGTGCCAGCAGCCGCGACCTGACAGGGGGCTTATTCTACACCTTC	CASSRDLTGGLFYTF
TRBV2	once	TRBJ1-6	TRBD1	TGTGCCAGCAGTGGGGGGATGACAGGGGTAAATTCACCCCTCCACTTT	CASSGGMTGVNSPLHF
TRBV28	.	TRBJ1-5	.	TGTGCCAGCAGTTTAGGAAAGGGGTGGGTCAATCAGCCCCAGCATTTT	CASSLGKGWVNQPQHF